These 13 T cell receptor beta chains were sequenced from one sample in a study of blood T cell repertoires in COVID-19. Clones were read by immunoSEQ multiplex PCR, and TCRdb kept only the in-frame ones, dropping some. Here the sample spans 200,000 to 250,000 clones, around 86% being singletons. Sequenced sample: peripheral blood. Receptors originate from a man in his forties or fifties with COVID-19, enrolled during active disease.

The chain couples TRBV5-1 to TRBJ1-6; 12 nucleotides line up with TRBD1. This CDR3 region has 18 residues. Germline-derived CDR1 and CDR2 are SGHRS and YFSETQ. V shed 4 bases and J 3 bases; nucleotides not matched to a gene: 8. CDR3 sequence reads: CASSVGTGGLSYNSPLHF. DNA of the CDR3: TGCGCCAGCAGCGTCGGGACAGGGGGCCTAAGCTATAATTCACCCCTCCACTTT.

The chain carries TRBV2 and TRBJ2-2; 9 positions match TRBD1. The CDR3 is 14 amino acids. Per the germline V gene, CDR1 is SNHLY and CDR2 is FYNNEI. Unmatched junction bases numbered 4, after V lost 4 bases and J lost 7 bases. CDR3 residues: CASSVDRGNGELFF. Written as DNA, the CDR3 is TGTGCCAGCAGTGTCGACAGGGGGAACGGGGAGCTGTTTTTT.

The chain employs TRBV18 and TRBJ2-1; no definite D call. V lost 4 bases and J 13 bases, leaving 11 bases between the germline ends. The CDR3 is made up of 11 amino acids. CDR1 is KGHSH, CDR2 LQKENI, per germline. CDR3 amino acids: CASSLTGTQFF. The CDR3 nucleotides read TGTGCCAGCTCACTAACGGGTACTCAGTTCTTC.

This clone was seen a few times. This chain joins TRBV15 and TRBJ2-7; TRBD2 matches at 14 bases. V dropped 5 bases and J dropped 1; count of bases not matched to a gene: 10. The CDR3 runs 18 residues. Germline lookup yields CDR1 LNHNV and CDR2 YYDKDF (reference sequence). CDR3: CATSRRTSGGLGSYEQYF. DNA of the CDR3: TGTGCCACCAGCCGGCGGACTAGCGGGGGGTTGGGTTCCTACGAGCAGTACTTC.

The J gene is TRBJ2-5, the V gene TRBV19; 13 bases are a match to TRBD2. Germline loops: CDR1 LNHDA, CDR2 SQIVND (reference sequence). V shed 5 bases and J 4 bases; nucleotides not matched to a gene: 7. This CDR3 has 16 residues. The CDR3 sequence is CASSFGLAGVGETQYF. For the CDR3, the DNA is TGTGCCAGTAGTTTCGGACTAGCGGGAGTAGGAGAGACCCAGTACTTC.

The chain uses TRBV9 and TRBJ1-6; 7 bases align to TRBD1. V was clipped by 6 bases and J by 7 bases; unmatched bases: 7. The CDR3 totals 14 residues. Germline assignment: CDR1 SGDLS and CDR2 YYNGEE. In DNA form, the CDR3 reads TGTGCCAGCACCCCGGGACAGAGCAATTCACCCCTCCACTTT. It is translated as CASTPGQSNSPLHF.

The table lists this clone with a count of one. The rearrangement joins TRBV4-1 to TRBJ2-1; tentative D call: TRBD2 (6 bases). Trimming shortened V by 3 bases and J by 3 bases, and 15 bases separated the two germline ends. The germline CDR1 and CDR2 sequences are MGHRA and YSYEKL. This CDR3 has 16 residues. The CDR3 is CASSQVAAPLYNEQFF. Here the CDR3 DNA reads TGCGCCAGCAGCCAGGTAGCGGCCCCGCTCTACAATGAGCAGTTCTTC.

This sequence joins TRBV6-5 and TRBJ1-5; no definite D call. CDR3 length equals 13 residues. Trimming removed 6 bases from V and 2 bases from J, with 8 bases in between. The germline V gene encodes CDR1 MNHEY and CDR2 SVGAGI. CDR3 nucleotide sequence: TGTGCCAGCAGAGCCGGTCGCAATCAGCCCCAGCATTTT. This gives the protein CASRAGRNQPQHF.

This chain connects TRBV7-9 to TRBJ2-1; TRBD1 matches at 8 bases. The trim removed 2 bases at V and 1 base at J, leaving 1 base unmatched. CDR1 and CDR2 (germline): SEHNR, FQNEAQ (reference sequence). The CDR3 loop spans 15 amino acids. As DNA, the CDR3 is TGTGCCAGCAGCTTATGGGACAGGTCCTACAATGAGCAGTTCTTC. Translating gives CASSLWDRSYNEQFF.

The chain is built from TRBV10-2 and TRBJ2-7, with no clear D. The CDR3 runs to 16 residues. Germline CDR1 reads WSHSY; CDR2 reads SAAADI. The ends were cut back, 3 bases at V and 1 base at J, with 16 bases in the middle. DNA of the CDR3: TGCGCCAGCAGTGAATTGGGCAGCCGGTTATCCTACGAGCAGTACTTC. This translates into CASSELGSRLSYEQYF.

V gene TRBV18 combines with J gene TRBJ2-4, with D perhaps TRBD1 (5 bases). Per germline, CDR1 KGHSH and CDR2 LQKENI. The CDR3 contains 15 residues. V was clipped by 0 bases and J by 5 bases, with 11 bases between them. In DNA form, the CDR3 reads TGTGCCAGCTCACCACCATCTGGACATGAAAACATTCAGTACTTC. Protein sequence: CASSPPSGHENIQYF.

V is TRBV21-1 and J is TRBJ1-5; the listed D gene, TRBD1, was not tested against the DNA. TRBV21-1 has pseudogene status. The CDR3 is made up of 14 amino acids. The CDR3 loop reads CASSKAVAYQPQHF. In nucleotides, the CDR3 is TGTGCCAGCAGCAAAGCGGTGGCTTATCAGCCCCAGCATTTT.

This chain joins TRBV18 and TRBJ1-5; TRBD1 aligns across 10 bases. Germline CDR1 and CDR2: KGHSH and LQKENI. This CDR3 region has 14 residues. Losses at the gene ends were 3 bases for V and 5 bases for J; bases not matched to a gene: 1. The DNA for the CDR3 is TGTGCCAGCTCACCGGGACAGGGGTATCAGCCCCAGCATTTT. It is translated as CASSPGQGYQPQHF.